Presented here are 31 T cell receptor beta chains from one specimen sequenced in a study of shared clonotypes between healthy human individuals. TCRdb keeps only in-frame clones here, not all; method: immunoSEQ multiplex PCR. The data contain about 1.5 million clones, more than 95% of them seen just once; the ten biggest clones take up over 1%. The sample consisted of naive CD4+ T cells sorted from blood. Noted subset: CD45RA+ positively selected. The receptors derive from a young man in good health.

The chain is built from TRBV25-1 and TRBJ2-7, with 9 bases fitting TRBD1. The V segment lost 4 bases and the J segment 1 base; nucleotides outside the gene matches: 8. CDR1 and CDR2 (germline): MGHDK, SYGVNS. CDR3 size: 16 residues. The CDR3 sequence is CASSARGQGRSYEQYF. DNA for the CDR3: TGTGCCAGCAGTGCCCGGGGACAGGGTCGTTCCTACGAGCAGTACTTC.

The chain has TRBV5-1 and TRBJ2-7, with TRBD2 matching over 15 bases. The CDR3 is 17 amino acids. Germline-derived CDR1 and CDR2 are SGHRS and YFSETQ. V lost 4 bases, J lost 4 bases, and 9 bases stayed unmatched. CDR3 DNA: TGCGCCAGCAGCCACGGGACTAGCGGGAGGTCCCTATACGAGCAGTACTTC. Amino acid sequence: CASSHGTSGRSLYEQYF.

The rearrangement joins TRBV2 to TRBJ2-1; 7 positions match TRBD2. V lost 8 bases, J lost 9 bases, and 16 bases stayed unmatched. Germline values: CDR1 SNHLY, CDR2 FYNNEI. The CDR3 contains 15 residues. Here the CDR3 reads CASRARTSGPIEQFF. The CDR3 nucleotides read TGTGCCAGCCGAGCGAGGACTAGTGGTCCAATTGAGCAGTTCTTC.

The rearrangement joins TRBV11-3 to TRBJ2-3, with D hard to call. The CDR3 spans 13 residues. Trimming removed 1 base at V and 5 bases at J, with 7 bases between. Per the germline V gene, CDR1 is SGHNT and CDR2 is YENEEA. Here the CDR3 reads CASSLVMGDTQYF. CDR3 DNA sequence: TGTGCCAGCAGCTTAGTAATGGGAGATACGCAGTATTTT.

The rearrangement joins TRBV6-1 to TRBJ2-1; D gene uncertain. V dropped 8 bases and J dropped 2 bases, with 13 bases sitting between them. The CDR3 sequence is 14 residues long. CDR1 is MNHNS and CDR2 is SASEGT in the germline V gene. For the CDR3, the DNA is TGTGCCAGCGAGACGAGAGTAACCTACAATGAGCAGTTCTTC. It is translated as CASETRVTYNEQFF.

Only one count was recorded for this clone. The chain has TRBV5-1 and TRBJ2-6; either TRBD1 or TRBD2 may fit D (5 bases each). The germline gives CDR1 SGHRS, CDR2 YFSETQ. The CDR3 spans 20 residues. V was cut by 4 bases and J by 4 bases, with 27 bases left in between. CDR3 loop: CASSPQPGTGIRSGANVLTF. The CDR3 nucleotides read TGCGCCAGCAGCCCCCAACCCGGGACGGGAATTAGGTCAGGGGCCAACGTCCTGACTTTC.

The V gene is TRBV27, the J gene TRBJ2-1; TRBD2 matches 11 bases. Germline V CDR1 and CDR2: MNHEY, SMNVEV (reference sequence). The length of the CDR3 is 14 residues. V was pared by 8 bases and J by 7 bases, with 7 bases of the junction left unmatched. Here the CDR3 DNA reads TGTGCCAGCCGTAGACTAGCGGGAAATAATGAGCAGTTCTTC. It translates to CASRRLAGNNEQFF.

The chain couples TRBV28 to TRBJ1-2, with D possibly TRBD1 on 6 matching bases. This CDR3 is built from 15 residues. CDR1 is MDHEN and CDR2 is SYDVKM in the germline V gene. With 3 bases removed from V and 0 bases from J, the gap between germline ends came to 11 bases. Here the CDR3 DNA reads TGTGCCAGCAGTTTGTTAAGGGGGGCTAACTATGGCTACACCTTC. It encodes CASSLLRGANYGYTF.

This chain uses TRBV19 with TRBJ2-5; 8 bases align to TRBD2. The CDR3 runs to 14 residues. CDR1 is LNHDA, CDR2 SQIVND, per germline (reference sequence). Losses at the gene ends were 10 bases for V and 5 bases for J; bases not matched to a gene: 12. CDR3 amino acids: CATSETGGRETQYF. As DNA, the CDR3 is TGTGCCACCTCCGAGACGGGAGGGCGGGAGACCCAGTACTTC.

J is TRBJ2-2 and V is TRBV5-1; TRBD1 agrees at 7 bases. Germline CDR1 is SGHRS and CDR2 is YFSETQ. Trimming took 4 bases from V and 4 from J; bases not matched to a gene: 10. The length of the CDR3 is 16 residues. This CDR3 reads CASSKDRDLITGELFF. In DNA, the CDR3 is TGCGCCAGCAGCAAAGACAGGGATTTAATCACCGGGGAGCTGTTTTTT.

As concerns this clone: Other DNA sequences in this specimen translate into the identical CDR3. This sequence joins TRBV7-9 and TRBJ2-3, with TRBD2 identical over 7 bases. This CDR3 contains 14 residues. J lost 2 bases, V lost 3 bases, and 2 bases had no gene match. Per the germline V gene, CDR1 is SEHNR and CDR2 is FQNEAQ (reference sequence). The CDR3 coding sequence is TGTGCCAGCAGCTTGCGGGAGATCACAGATACGCAGTATTTT. Translation gives CASSLREITDTQYF.

This chain uses TRBV11-2 with TRBJ2-7, with 9 bases lining up with TRBD1. This CDR3 contains 16 residues. Germline V lookup: CDR1 SGHAT, CDR2 FQNNGV. The V and J ends lost 4 bases and 0 bases, in that order; junction bases with no gene match: 7. The CDR3 here is CASSSPGTGTSYEQYF. The CDR3 DNA sequence: TGTGCCAGCAGCTCGCCTGGGACAGGGACCTCCTACGAGCAGTACTTC.

The V and J genes are TRBV7-9 and TRBJ1-1; no firm D call. Germline assignment: CDR1 SEHNR and CDR2 FQNEAQ (reference sequence). V gave up 0 bases and J gave up 5 bases, with 13 bases separating them. This CDR3 spans 15 amino acids. The CDR3 region is CASSLAVGGMTEAFF. The CDR3 bases are TGTGCCAGCAGCTTAGCGGTGGGAGGGATGACTGAAGCTTTCTTT. The complete variable domain, with remaining parts taken from reference TRBV7-9 and TRBJ1-1, reads DTGVSQNPRHKITKRGQNVTFRCDPISEHNRLYWYRQTLGQGPEFLTYFQNEAQLEKSRLLSDRFSAERPKGSFSTLEIQRTEQGDSAMYLCASSLAVGGMTEAFFGQGTRLTVV.

This clone was detected only once. The CDR3 region is CASQPSSGNTIYF. Written as DNA, the CDR3 is TGTGCCAGCCAGCCGTCCTCTGGAAACACCATATATTTT. V and J are TRBV6-6 and TRBJ1-3, with unresolved D. This CDR3 region has 13 residues. V dropped 8 bases and J dropped 0 bases, with 8 bases sitting between them. Germline CDR1 MNHNY, CDR2 SVGAGI (reference sequence).

Details on this clone: Other DNA sequences in the sample encode the same CDR3. The chain is built from TRBV19 and TRBJ1-4, with TRBD1 identical over 8 bases. The CDR3 contains 15 residues. J gave up 8 bases and V 1 base, and 6 bases lay outside the gene matches. Germline CDR1 and CDR2: LNHDA and SQIVND (reference sequence). CDR3 residues: CASSIVGTGYEKLFF. CDR3 sequence (DNA): TGTGCCAGTAGTATAGTAGGGACAGGTTACGAAAAACTGTTTTTT.

The chain uses TRBV19 and TRBJ1-5; D call uncertain. CDR3 length: 14 residues. Germline CDR1 reads LNHDA; CDR2 reads SQIVND (reference sequence). V was pared by 0 bases and J by 0 bases, with 3 bases between. CDR3 region: CASSIENSNQPQHF. The CDR3 bases are TGTGCCAGTAGTATAGAGAATAGCAATCAGCCCCAGCATTTT. The full variable domain, completed using reference TRBV19 and TRBJ1-5, is DGGITQSPKYLFRKEGQNVTLSCEQNLNHDAMYWYRQDPGQGLRLIYYSQIVNDFQKGDIAEGYSVSREKKESFPLTVTSAQKNPTAFYLCASSIENSNQPQHFGDGTRLSIL.

This chain joins TRBV18 and TRBJ2-5; D is perhaps TRBD1 (5 bases). V lost 8 bases and J lost 5, with 15 bases in between. CDR1 and CDR2 from the germline V gene are KGHSH and LQKENI. This CDR3 region has 13 residues. Written as DNA, the CDR3 is TGTGCCAGCACTGCAGGGATAAGGGAGACCCAGTACTTC. Its translation: CASTAGIRETQYF.

The chain recombines TRBV10-3 with TRBJ2-1; 8 nucleotides match TRBD2. This CDR3 region has 14 residues. CDR1 ENHRY and CDR2 SYGVKD come from the germline V gene. Trimming cost V 8 bases and J 4 bases; bases outside gene matches: 7. The CDR3 here is CAISPGGDYNEQFF. In DNA form, the CDR3 reads TGTGCCATCTCTCCGGGAGGGGATTACAATGAGCAGTTCTTC.

This clone was observed a handful of times. J is TRBJ1-1 and V is TRBV7-2, with a weak D call TRBD1 (5 bases). Trimming stripped 4 bases from V and 0 bases from J, with 9 bases between. The germline V gene encodes CDR1 SGHTA and CDR2 FQGNSA. The CDR3 loop spans 14 amino acids. This CDR3 is CASSWTPMNTEAFF. The DNA for the CDR3 is TGTGCCAGCAGCTGGACACCCATGAACACTGAAGCTTTCTTT.

The V and J genes are TRBV7-2 and TRBJ2-7; TRBD2 is a possible D gene (6 bases). Per germline, CDR1 SGHTA and CDR2 FQGNSA. V dropped 0 bases and J dropped 5 bases, with 14 bases sitting between them. The CDR3 is made up of 15 amino acids. The CDR3 region is CASSLAGGVSHEQYF. CDR3 DNA: TGTGCCAGCAGCTTAGCGGGCGGGGTTTCCCACGAGCAGTACTTC.

V is TRBV6-1 and J is TRBJ1-2; 12 bases align to TRBD1. The CDR3 has 19 residues. CDR1 is MNHNS, CDR2 SASEGT, per germline. V gave up 4 bases and J gave up 4 bases; unmatched junction bases: 16. This CDR3 is CASSALGLGQGASSYGYTF. As DNA, the CDR3 is TGTGCCAGCAGTGCCCTCGGGTTGGGACAGGGGGCTTCTAGCTATGGCTACACCTTC.

The chain carries TRBV9 and TRBJ2-3, with D possibly being TRBD1 (6 bases). V dropped 4 bases and J dropped 4 bases, with 13 bases sitting between them. Germline V CDR1 and CDR2: SGDLS, YYNGEE. This CDR3 has 14 residues. In nucleotides, the CDR3 is TGTGCCAGCAGCCCCCGACAGGCGCCAGATACGCAGTATTTT. Translating it yields CASSPRQAPDTQYF.

This chain links TRBV6-4 with TRBJ2-1; 9 bases line up with TRBD1. This CDR3 has 14 amino acids. CDR1 MRHNA and CDR2 SNTAGT come from the germline V gene. With V trimmed by 6 bases and J by 3 bases, 3 bases remained unmatched. The CDR3: CASSRDRVYNEQFF. Here the CDR3 DNA reads TGTGCCAGCAGCCGGGACAGGGTCTACAATGAGCAGTTCTTC.

Worth noting for this clone: The sample carries other DNA sequences with the same CDR3. V and J are TRBV28 and TRBJ2-3; no firm D call. This CDR3 is 13 amino acids long. Germline V lookup: CDR1 MDHEN, CDR2 SYDVKM. Trimming stripped 6 bases from V and 2 bases from J, with 9 bases between. The CDR3 protein is CASRSVSTDTQYF. For the CDR3, the DNA is TGTGCCAGCAGGTCGGTCTCCACAGATACGCAGTATTTT.

This clone has only one observation. Other DNA sequences in this specimen translate into the identical CDR3. The chain recombines TRBV19 with TRBJ2-6, with D hard to call. This CDR3 comprises 14 residues. The V gene lost 5 bases and the J gene lost 0 bases, with 5 bases spanning the gap. Germline assignment: CDR1 LNHDA and CDR2 SQIVND (reference sequence). DNA of the CDR3: TGTGCCAGTAGTCGAGACTCTGGGGCCAACGTCCTGACTTTC. Translated, it gives CASSRDSGANVLTF.

The V and J genes are TRBV6-1 and TRBJ1-5, with 8 positions matching TRBD1. This CDR3 contains 15 residues. The germline V gene has CDR1 MNHNS and CDR2 SASEGT. After removal of 1 base from V and 4 bases from J, the junction contained 3 bases not matched to a gene. The CDR3 bases are TGTGCCAGCAGTGAAGGTCAGGGGGCAAATCAGCCCCAGCATTTT. As protein: CASSEGQGANQPQHF.

This clone was counted only a few times. Other DNA sequences in the sample encode the same CDR3. The chain uses TRBV2 and TRBJ2-5; D is possibly TRBD1 (5 bases). V was clipped by 4 bases and J by 2 bases, with 5 bases between them. The CDR3 covers 12 residues. Germline V gene sequence: CDR1 SNHLY, CDR2 FYNNEI. The CDR3 region has the DNA TGTGCCAGCAGTGGACAGCAAGAGACCCAGTACTTC. The encoded protein is CASSGQQETQYF.

This sequence joins TRBV5-1 and TRBJ1-2, with unresolved D. This CDR3 has 13 amino acids. Germline values: CDR1 SGHRS, CDR2 YFSETQ. The V and J ends lost 4 bases and 3 bases respectively, with 10 bases between them. The CDR3, as DNA: TGCGCCAGCAGCCAAGGATGGGACTATGGCTACACCTTC. This translates into CASSQGWDYGYTF.

Of note for this clone: The junction does not match germline at one end; this may be a read error. The chain is built from TRBV7-7 and TRBJ2-2, with 12 positions matching TRBD2. There are 16 residues in the CDR3. CDR1 is SSHAT, CDR2 FNYEAQ, per germline (reference sequence). In DNA, the CDR3 is TGTGCTAGCAGCTCTACTAGCGGGAGGTCTCCCGGGGAGCTGTTTTTT. Residues: CASSSTSGRSPGELFF.

V usage is TRBV18 and J usage is TRBJ2-2; 9 bases map to TRBD1. The CDR3 sequence is 15 residues long. Germline-derived CDR1 and CDR2 are KGHSH and LQKENI. Trimming cost V 5 bases and J 5 bases; bases outside gene matches: 6. The CDR3 is CASSDGTGNTGELFF. The CDR3 coding sequence is TGTGCCAGCTCAGACGGGACAGGGAATACCGGGGAGCTGTTTTTT.

This chain connects TRBV9 to TRBJ2-1; D call uncertain. This CDR3 has 15 amino acids. Germline loops: CDR1 SGDLS, CDR2 YYNGEE. Trimming stripped 4 bases from V and 0 bases from J, with 11 bases between. The CDR3, as DNA: TGTGCCAGCAGCCCTCACATGAGCTCCTACAATGAGCAGTTCTTC. Its protein product is CASSPHMSSYNEQFF.